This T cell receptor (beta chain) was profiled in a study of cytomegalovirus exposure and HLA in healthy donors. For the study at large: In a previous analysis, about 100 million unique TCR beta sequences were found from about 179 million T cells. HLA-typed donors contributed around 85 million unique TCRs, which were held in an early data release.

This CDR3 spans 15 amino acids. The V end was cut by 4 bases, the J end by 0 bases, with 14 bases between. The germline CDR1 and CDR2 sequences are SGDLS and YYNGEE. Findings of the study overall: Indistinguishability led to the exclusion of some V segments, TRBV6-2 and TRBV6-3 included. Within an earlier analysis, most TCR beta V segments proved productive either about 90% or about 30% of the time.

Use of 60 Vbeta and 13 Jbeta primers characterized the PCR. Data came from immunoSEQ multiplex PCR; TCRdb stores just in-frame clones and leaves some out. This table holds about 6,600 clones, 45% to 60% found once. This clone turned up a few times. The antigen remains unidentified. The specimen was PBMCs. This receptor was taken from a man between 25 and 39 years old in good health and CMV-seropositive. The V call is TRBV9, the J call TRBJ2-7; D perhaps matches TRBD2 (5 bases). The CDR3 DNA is TGTGCCAGCAGCCCAAGTGGGAGTGGCTCCTACGAGCAGTACTTC. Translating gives CASSPSGSGSYEQYF.